These 20 T cell receptor beta chains share one sample of origin, sequenced in a study of cytomegalovirus exposure and HLA in healthy donors. In the PCR, 60 Vbeta and 13 Jbeta primers were used. TCRdb's table, derived via immunoSEQ multiplex PCR, lists solely in-frame clones and lacks some. The specimen's table records 100,000 to 150,000 clones. The source material was PBMCs. The receptors were sampled from a woman in her forties in good health and CMV-seropositive.

The chain joins TRBV27 to TRBJ1-2; perhaps TRBD1 as D (5 bases). The CDR3 loop spans 15 amino acids. V was pared by 2 bases and J by 3 bases, with 13 bases between. Germline loops: CDR1 MNHEY, CDR2 SMNVEV (reference sequence). The CDR3, as DNA: TGTGCCAGCAGTTTAGGGCAGGGTCGGGACTATGGCTACACCTTC. Translated, it gives CASSLGQGRDYGYTF.

The V gene is TRBV5-4, the J gene TRBJ2-5; 12 nucleotides match TRBD2. The CDR3 has 16 amino acids. CDR1 is SGHNT, CDR2 YYREEE, per germline (reference sequence). The junction had 6 bases not matched to a gene; V was cut back by 2 bases and J by 4 bases. CDR3 sequence (DNA): TGTGCCAGCAGCTTCCGACTAGCGGGAGAAAGAGAGACCCAGTACTTC. Translation gives CASSFRLAGERETQYF.

This chain joins TRBV6-5 and TRBJ2-7, with a weak D call TRBD2 (6 bases). The ends were cut back, 5 bases at V and 9 bases at J, with 23 bases in the middle. The CDR3 sequence is 15 residues long. Germline CDR1 is MNHEY and CDR2 is SVGAGI. DNA for the CDR3: TGTGCCAGCAGTCAGACCGGAGGGAGACATATGAGGCAGTACTTC. Its translation is CASSQTGGRHMRQYF.

The chain combines TRBV7-9 with TRBJ1-3; 10 positions agree with TRBD1. The CDR3 loop spans 16 amino acids. The germline V gene encodes CDR1 SEHNR and CDR2 FQNEAQ (reference sequence). Germline trimming cut 2 bases from V and 8 bases from J; bases unmatched to any gene: 9. As DNA, the CDR3 is TGTGCCAGCAGCTTATACTCGACAGGGGGCGTCGACACCATATATTTT. Residues: CASSLYSTGGVDTIYF.

The genes are TRBV28 and TRBJ1-2; a possible D gene is TRBD1 (6 bases). V was shortened by 1 base and J by 4 bases, with 19 bases between the two germline ends. Germline V gene lookup returns CDR1 MDHEN and CDR2 SYDVKM. The CDR3 extends over 17 amino acids. The CDR3 coding sequence is TGTGCCAGCAGTTTATCCGCAGGGGCCCCCCGGATCTATGGCTACACCTTC. Translated, it gives CASSLSAGAPRIYGYTF.

The CDR3: CASSNVAGGDGYTF. As DNA, the CDR3 is TGTGCCAGCAGTAACGTGGCAGGGGGAGATGGCTACACCTTC. The V call is TRBV28, the J call TRBJ1-2; TRBD1 agrees at 7 bases. The CDR3 spans 14 residues. Germline lookup yields CDR1 MDHEN and CDR2 SYDVKM. J lost 6 bases, V lost 5 bases, and 9 bases had no gene match.

The chain employs TRBV7-8 and TRBJ2-5; D is unclear. Trimming shortened V by 6 bases and J by 2 bases, and 4 bases separated the two germline ends. The germline gives CDR1 SGHVS, CDR2 FQNEAQ. CDR3 length: 11 residues. The CDR3 is CASRLQETQYF. CDR3 nucleotides: TGTGCCAGCAGACTGCAAGAGACCCAGTACTTC. Looking up the rest from reference TRBV7-8 and TRBJ2-5 gives the full variable domain: GAGVSQSPRYKVAKRGQDVALRCDPISGHVSLFWYQQALGQGPEFLTYFQNEAQLDKSGLPSDRFFAERPEGSVSTLKIQRTQQEDSAVYLCASRLQETQYFGPGTRLLVL.

The V gene is TRBV9, the J gene TRBJ2-2; 7 bases match TRBD2. The CDR3 extends over 16 amino acids. The V gene's germline CDR1 is SGDLS and CDR2 YYNGEE. The V and J ends lost 4 bases and 6 bases, in that order; junction bases with no gene match: 12. The CDR3 DNA reads TGTGCCAGCAGCCCCCACCTAGCGGTGGGGTCCGGGGAGCTGTTTTTT. It is translated as CASSPHLAVGSGELFF.

The V and J genes are TRBV6-6 and TRBJ1-2; a possible D gene is TRBD1 (5 bases). CDR1 and CDR2 from the germline V gene are MNHNY and SVGAGI (reference sequence). Between the trimmed V and J ends, which lost 7 bases and 2 bases, there was a span of 11 bases. This CDR3 comprises 13 residues. In nucleotides, the CDR3 is TGTGCCAGCACCCTGACAGAAAACTATGGCTACACCTTC. It yields the protein CASTLTENYGYTF.

This chain uses TRBV4-1 with TRBJ2-5; 13 positions agree with TRBD2. The J call is doubtful: the DNA matches TRBJ2-7 better. This CDR3 has 17 residues. Germline V CDR1 and CDR2: MGHRA, YSYEKL. The CDR3 sequence: CASSHGTSGDPSYEQYF. The CDR3 DNA sequence: TGCGCCAGCAGCCACGGGACTAGCGGGGATCCCTCCTACGAGCAGTACTTC.

The V gene is TRBV7-7, the J gene TRBJ2-2, with TRBD2 matching 9 bases. The CDR3 sequence is 17 residues long. Germline V lookup: CDR1 SSHAT, CDR2 FNYEAQ (reference sequence). Unmatched junction bases numbered 13, after V lost 5 bases and J lost 6 bases. CDR3 nucleotides: TGTGCCAGCAGCCCGACACGGGTAGCGGGAGTCTCCGGGGAGCTGTTTTTT. Translated: CASSPTRVAGVSGELFF.

V usage is TRBV6-1 and J usage is TRBJ1-2; no clear D. Looked up from germline, CDR1 is MNHNS and CDR2 is SASEGT. The V end lost 3 bases, the J end lost 7 bases, and 12 bases lay between the germline ends. CDR3 length equals 13 residues. The CDR3 coding sequence is TGTGCCAGCAGTGAGTCACAGTCTTTTGGCTACACCTTC. Amino acids: CASSESQSFGYTF.

This rearrangement joins TRBV19 to TRBJ2-2; 10 nucleotides agree with TRBD1. With 6 bases clipped from V and 2 bases from J, the junction kept 3 bases outside the gene matches. The CDR3 consists of 15 residues. CDR1 is LNHDA and CDR2 is SQIVND in the germline V gene (reference sequence). The CDR3 loop reads CASRGTGVNTGELFF. CDR3 in DNA: TGTGCCAGTAGAGGGACAGGGGTTAACACCGGGGAGCTGTTTTTT. The whole variable domain, remainder taken from reference TRBV19 and TRBJ2-2, is DGGITQSPKYLFRKEGQNVTLSCEQNLNHDAMYWYRQDPGQGLRLIYYSQIVNDFQKGDIAEGYSVSREKKESFPLTVTSAQKNPTAFYLCASRGTGVNTGELFFGEGSRLTVL.

CDR3 sequence: CASRPSQGKLFF. The CDR3 bases are TGTGCCAGTAGACCCTCCCAGGGAAAACTGTTTTTT. V is TRBV14 and J is TRBJ1-4; tentatively, D is TRBD1 (5 bases). This CDR3 contains 12 residues. Germline-derived CDR1 and CDR2 are SGHDN and FVKESK. The ends were cut back, 9 bases at V and 10 bases at J, with 15 bases in the middle. Looking up the rest from reference TRBV14 and TRBJ1-4 gives the full variable domain: EAGVTQFPSHSVIEKGQTVTLRCDPISGHDNLYWYRRVMGKEIKFLLHFVKESKQDESGMPNNRFLAERTGGTYSTLKVQPAELEDSGVYFCASRPSQGKLFFGSGTQLSVL.

This rearrangement joins TRBV9 to TRBJ1-1; D is uncertain. The length of the CDR3 is 14 residues. Germline V gene lookup returns CDR1 SGDLS and CDR2 YYNGEE. Trimming left V 1 base short and J 0 bases short, with 7 bases between. In nucleotides, the CDR3 is TGTGCCAGCAGCGTACAGGATATGAACACTGAAGCTTTCTTT. This codes for CASSVQDMNTEAFF.

J is TRBJ1-2 and V is TRBV5-1; a weak D match, TRBD1 (5 bases). Germline values: CDR1 SGHRS, CDR2 YFSETQ. This CDR3 is built from 15 residues. V was shortened by 0 bases and J by 8 bases, with 17 bases between the two germline ends. CDR3 nucleotides: TGCGCCAGCAGCTTGGAGGCAGTAGGGGCCGGAGGCTACACCTTC. Translated: CASSLEAVGAGGYTF.

The chain recombines TRBV7-3 with TRBJ2-3, with a tentative D call TRBD2 (6 bases). Germline values: CDR1 SGHTA, CDR2 FQGTGA. V was cut by 4 bases and J by 1 base, with 12 bases left in between. There are 15 residues in the CDR3. This CDR3 reads CASSSRTGGTDTQYF. The CDR3 DNA reads TGTGCCAGCAGCTCCCGGACGGGGGGCACAGATACGCAGTATTTT.

The V and J genes are TRBV10-3 and TRBJ2-1; 9 nucleotides agree with TRBD2. V lost 0 bases, J lost 7 bases, and 10 bases stayed unmatched. The CDR3 covers 17 residues. The germline V gene has CDR1 ENHRY and CDR2 SYGVKD. Here the CDR3 DNA reads TGTGCCATCAGTGAGTCGCTGGTAGCGGGAGTATCGAATGAGCAGTTCTTC. It translates to CAISESLVAGVSNEQFF.

Its frequency marks this clone as medium-sized. V gene TRBV2 combines with J gene TRBJ2-2; D is undetermined. Trimming shortened V by 6 bases and J by 0 bases, and 11 bases separated the two germline ends. The CDR3 has 15 amino acids. Germline V CDR1 and CDR2: SNHLY, FYNNEI. In DNA, the CDR3 is TGTGCCAGCAGCGTGGAGACGACGAACACCGGGGAGCTGTTTTTT. It encodes CASSVETTNTGELFF.

J is TRBJ2-5 and V is TRBV2; 8 positions match TRBD2. Per germline, CDR1 SNHLY and CDR2 FYNNEI. CDR3 length: 14 amino acids. With V trimmed by 4 bases and J by 5 bases, 6 bases remained unmatched. The CDR3 here is CASSAGGAGETQYF. For the CDR3, the DNA is TGTGCCAGCAGTGCCGGGGGGGCGGGGGAGACCCAGTACTTC.